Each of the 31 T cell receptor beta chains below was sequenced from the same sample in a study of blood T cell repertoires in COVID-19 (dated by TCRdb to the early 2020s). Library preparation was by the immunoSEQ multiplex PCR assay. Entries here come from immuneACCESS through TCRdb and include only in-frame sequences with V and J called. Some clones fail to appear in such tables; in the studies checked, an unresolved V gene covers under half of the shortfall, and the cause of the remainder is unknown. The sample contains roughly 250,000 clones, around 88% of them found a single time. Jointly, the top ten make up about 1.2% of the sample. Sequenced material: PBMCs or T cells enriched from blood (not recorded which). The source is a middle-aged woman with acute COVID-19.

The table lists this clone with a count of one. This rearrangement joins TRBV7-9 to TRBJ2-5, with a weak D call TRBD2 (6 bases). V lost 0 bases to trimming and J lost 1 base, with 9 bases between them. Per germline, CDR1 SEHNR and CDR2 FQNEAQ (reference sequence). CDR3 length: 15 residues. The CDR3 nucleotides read TGTGCCAGCAGCTTAGCGGAGGGGATCCAAGAGACCCAGTACTTC. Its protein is CASSLAEGIQETQYF.

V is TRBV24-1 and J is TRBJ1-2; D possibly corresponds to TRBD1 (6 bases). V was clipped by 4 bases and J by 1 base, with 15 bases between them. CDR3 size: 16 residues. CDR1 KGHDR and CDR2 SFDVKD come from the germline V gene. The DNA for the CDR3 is TGTGCCACCAGTGACCAGACGGGGGGCGGTAACTATGGCTACACCTTC. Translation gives CATSDQTGGGNYGYTF.

For the CDR3, the DNA is TGTGCCAGTAGTATAGTTATCGGGACAGGGGCCGCGATTAACACTGAAGCTTTCTTT. Translation: CASSIVIGTGAAINTEAFF. The chain is built from TRBV19 and TRBJ1-1; 10 nucleotides line up with TRBD1. In germline, CDR1 is LNHDA, CDR2 SQIVND (reference sequence). Germline trimming cut 1 base from V and 2 bases from J; bases unmatched to any gene: 13. The CDR3 is 19 amino acids.

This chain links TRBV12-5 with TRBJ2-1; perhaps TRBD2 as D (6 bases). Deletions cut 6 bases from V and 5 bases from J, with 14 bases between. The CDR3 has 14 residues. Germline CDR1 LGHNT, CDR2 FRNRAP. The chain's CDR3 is CASGAPGVHNEQFF. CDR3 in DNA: TGTGCTAGTGGAGCGCCGGGGGTCCACAATGAGCAGTTCTTC.

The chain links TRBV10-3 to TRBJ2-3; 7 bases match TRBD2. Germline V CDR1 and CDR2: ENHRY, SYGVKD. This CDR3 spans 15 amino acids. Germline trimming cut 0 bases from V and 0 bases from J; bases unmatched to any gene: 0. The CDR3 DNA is TGTGCCATCAGTGAGTCTAGCGGGAGCACAGATACGCAGTATTTT. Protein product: CAISESSGSTDTQYF.

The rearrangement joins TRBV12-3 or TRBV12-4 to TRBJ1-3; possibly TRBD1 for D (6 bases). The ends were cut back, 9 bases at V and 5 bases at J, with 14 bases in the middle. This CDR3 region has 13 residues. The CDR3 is CARSPGQRNTIYF. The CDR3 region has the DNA TGTGCCAGAAGTCCCGGACAGAGAAACACCATATATTTT.

The CDR3 reads CASSRQVTSGNTIYF. The DNA of the CDR3 is TGTGCCAGTAGTCGGCAGGTCACCTCTGGAAACACCATATATTTT. The chain links TRBV19 to TRBJ1-3; D unclear. Germline loops: CDR1 LNHDA, CDR2 SQIVND (reference sequence). The CDR3 spans 15 residues. V shed 5 bases and J shed 0 bases, with 11 bases lying between them.

CDR3 coding DNA: TGTGCCAGCAGTTTATCGAATCCGCGAAACACTGAAGCTTTCTTT. This gives the protein CASSLSNPRNTEAFF. The chain couples TRBV27 to TRBJ1-1; D gene uncertain. CDR1 is MNHEY and CDR2 is SMNVEV in the germline V gene (reference sequence). Trimming removed 0 bases at V and 2 bases at J, with 10 bases between. This CDR3 is built from 15 residues.

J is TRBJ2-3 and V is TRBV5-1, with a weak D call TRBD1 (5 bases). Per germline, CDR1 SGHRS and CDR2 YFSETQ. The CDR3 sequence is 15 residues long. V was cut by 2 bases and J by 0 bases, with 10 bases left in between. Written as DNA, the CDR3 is TGCGCCAGCAGCTTATTAGGGGCTAGCACAGATACGCAGTATTTT. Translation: CASSLLGASTDTQYF.

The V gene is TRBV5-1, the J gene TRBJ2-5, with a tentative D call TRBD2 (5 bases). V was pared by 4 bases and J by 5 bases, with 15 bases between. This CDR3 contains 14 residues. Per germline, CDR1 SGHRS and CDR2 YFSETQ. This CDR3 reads CASSRPTSAETQYF. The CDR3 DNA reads TGCGCCAGCAGCCGTCCTACTAGTGCGGAGACCCAGTACTTC.

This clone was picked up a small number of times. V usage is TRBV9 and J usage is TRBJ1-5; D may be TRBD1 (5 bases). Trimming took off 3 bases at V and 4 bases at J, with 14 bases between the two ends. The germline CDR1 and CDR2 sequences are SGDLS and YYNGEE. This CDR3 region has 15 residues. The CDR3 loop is CASSGPGGVNQPQHF. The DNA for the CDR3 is TGTGCCAGCAGCGGTCCCGGGGGGGTGAATCAGCCCCAGCATTTT.

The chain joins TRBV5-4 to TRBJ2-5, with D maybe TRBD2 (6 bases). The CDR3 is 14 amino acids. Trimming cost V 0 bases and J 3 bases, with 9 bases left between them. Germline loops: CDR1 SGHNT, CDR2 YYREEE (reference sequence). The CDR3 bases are TGTGCCAGCAGCTTGGGACTAGTGGAAGAGACCCAGTACTTC. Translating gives CASSLGLVEETQYF.

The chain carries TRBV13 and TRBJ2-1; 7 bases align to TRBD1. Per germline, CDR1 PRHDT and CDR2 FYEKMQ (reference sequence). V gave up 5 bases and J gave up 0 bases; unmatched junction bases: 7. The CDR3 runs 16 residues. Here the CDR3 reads CASSKAGTVSYNEQFF. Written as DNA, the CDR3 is TGTGCCAGCAGCAAAGCCGGGACAGTCTCCTACAATGAGCAGTTCTTC. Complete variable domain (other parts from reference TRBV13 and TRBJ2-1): AAGVIQSPRHLIKEKRETATLKCYPIPRHDTVYWYQQGPGQDPQFLISFYEKMQSDKGSIPDRFSAQQFSDYHSELNMSSLELGDSALYFCASSKAGTVSYNEQFFGPGTRLTVL.

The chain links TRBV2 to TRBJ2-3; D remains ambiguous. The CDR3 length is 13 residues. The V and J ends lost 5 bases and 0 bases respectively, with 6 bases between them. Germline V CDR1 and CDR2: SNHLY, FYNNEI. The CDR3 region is CASSRTSTDTQYF. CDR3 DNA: TGTGCCAGCAGTCGAACTAGCACAGATACGCAGTATTTT.

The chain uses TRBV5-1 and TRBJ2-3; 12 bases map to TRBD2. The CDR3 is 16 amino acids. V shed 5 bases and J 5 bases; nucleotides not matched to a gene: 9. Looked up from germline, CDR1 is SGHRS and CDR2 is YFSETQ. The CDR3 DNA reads TGCGCCAGCAGTCCCAGGACTAGCGGGACGGGAGATACGCAGTATTTT. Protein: CASSPRTSGTGDTQYF.

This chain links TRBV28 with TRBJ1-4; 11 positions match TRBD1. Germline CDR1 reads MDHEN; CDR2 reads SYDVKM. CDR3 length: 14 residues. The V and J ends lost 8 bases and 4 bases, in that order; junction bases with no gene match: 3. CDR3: CASLGQGDNEKLFF. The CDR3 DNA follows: TGTGCCAGCTTGGGACAGGGGGATAATGAAAAACTGTTTTTT.

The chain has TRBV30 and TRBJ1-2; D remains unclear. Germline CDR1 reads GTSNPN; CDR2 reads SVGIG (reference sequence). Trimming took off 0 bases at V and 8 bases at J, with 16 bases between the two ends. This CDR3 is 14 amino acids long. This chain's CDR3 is CAWSVLDGLKGYTF. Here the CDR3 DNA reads TGTGCCTGGAGTGTATTGGACGGACTGAAGGGCTACACCTTC. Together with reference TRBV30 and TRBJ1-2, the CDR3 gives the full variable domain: SQTIHQWPATLVQPVGSPLSLECTVEGTSNPNLYWYRQAAGRGLQLLFYSVGIGQISSEVPQNLSASRPQDRQFILSSKKLLLSDSGFYLCAWSVLDGLKGYTFGSGTRLTVV.

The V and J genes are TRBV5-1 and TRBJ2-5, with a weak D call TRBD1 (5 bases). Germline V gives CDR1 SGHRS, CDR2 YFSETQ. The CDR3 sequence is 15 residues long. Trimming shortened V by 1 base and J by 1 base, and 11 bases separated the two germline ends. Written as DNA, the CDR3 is TGCGCCAGCAGCTTGATCACAGGCCCCCAAGAGACCCAGTACTTC. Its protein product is CASSLITGPQETQYF.

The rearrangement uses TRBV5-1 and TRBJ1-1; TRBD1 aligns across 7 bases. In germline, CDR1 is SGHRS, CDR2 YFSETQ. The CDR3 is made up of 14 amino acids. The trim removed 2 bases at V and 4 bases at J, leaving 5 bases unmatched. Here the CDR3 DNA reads TGCGCCAGCAGCTTTGACAGGGTTGGCACTGAAGCTTTCTTT. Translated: CASSFDRVGTEAFF.

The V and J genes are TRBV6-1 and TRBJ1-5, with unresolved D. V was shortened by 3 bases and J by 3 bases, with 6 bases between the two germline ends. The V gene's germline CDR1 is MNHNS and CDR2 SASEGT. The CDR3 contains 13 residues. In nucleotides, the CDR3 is TGTGCCAGCAGTGACCGTAACAATCAGCCCCAGCATTTT. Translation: CASSDRNNQPQHF.

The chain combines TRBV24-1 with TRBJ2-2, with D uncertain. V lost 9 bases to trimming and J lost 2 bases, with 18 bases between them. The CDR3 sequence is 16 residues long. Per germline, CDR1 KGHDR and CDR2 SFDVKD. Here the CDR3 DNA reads TGTGCCACCGAAACCCAGGATCCAGGTAACACCGGGGAGCTGTTTTTT. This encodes CATETQDPGNTGELFF.

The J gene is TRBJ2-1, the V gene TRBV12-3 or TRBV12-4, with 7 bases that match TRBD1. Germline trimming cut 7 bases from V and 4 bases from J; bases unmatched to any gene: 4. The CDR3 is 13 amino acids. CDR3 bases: TGTGCCAGCAATTCGGGACAGTACAATGAGCAGTTCTTC. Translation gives CASNSGQYNEQFF.

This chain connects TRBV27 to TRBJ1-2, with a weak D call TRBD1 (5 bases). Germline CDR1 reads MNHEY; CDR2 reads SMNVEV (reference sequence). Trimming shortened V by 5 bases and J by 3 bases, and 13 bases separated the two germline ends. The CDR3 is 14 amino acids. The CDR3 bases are TGTGCCAGCAGTCGGGGGACGGGTTACTATGGCTACACCTTC. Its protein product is CASSRGTGYYGYTF.

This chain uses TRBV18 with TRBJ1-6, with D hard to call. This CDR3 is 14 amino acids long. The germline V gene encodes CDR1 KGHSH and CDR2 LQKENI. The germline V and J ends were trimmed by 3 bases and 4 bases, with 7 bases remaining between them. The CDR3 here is CASSPAHYNSPLHF. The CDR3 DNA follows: TGTGCCAGCTCACCGGCTCATTATAATTCACCCCTCCACTTT.

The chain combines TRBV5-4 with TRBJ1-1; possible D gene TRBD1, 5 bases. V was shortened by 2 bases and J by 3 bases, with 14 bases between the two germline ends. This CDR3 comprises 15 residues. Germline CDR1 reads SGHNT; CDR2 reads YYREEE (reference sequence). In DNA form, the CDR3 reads TGTGCCAGCAGCTTCGCCGAGGGAGGGGACACTGAAGCTTTCTTT. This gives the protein CASSFAEGGDTEAFF. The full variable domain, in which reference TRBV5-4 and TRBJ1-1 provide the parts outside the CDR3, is ETGVTQSPTHLIKTRGQQVTLRCSSQSGHNTVSWYQQALGQGPQFIFQYYREEENGRGNFPPRFSGLQFPNYSSELNVNALELDDSALYLCASSFAEGGDTEAFFGQGTRLTVV.

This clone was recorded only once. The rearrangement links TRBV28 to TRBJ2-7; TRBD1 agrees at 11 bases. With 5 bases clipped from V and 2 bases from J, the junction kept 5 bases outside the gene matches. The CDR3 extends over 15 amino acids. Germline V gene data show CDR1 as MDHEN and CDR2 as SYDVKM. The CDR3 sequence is CASSPGGQGAYEQYF. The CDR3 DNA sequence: TGTGCCAGCAGTCCCGGGGGACAGGGGGCCTACGAGCAGTACTTC. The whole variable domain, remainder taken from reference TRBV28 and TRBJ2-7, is DVKVTQSSRYLVKRTGEKVFLECVQDMDHENMFWYRQDPGLGLRLIYFSYDVKMKEKGDIPEGYSVSREKKERFSLILESASTNQTSMYLCASSPGGQGAYEQYFGPGTRLTVT.

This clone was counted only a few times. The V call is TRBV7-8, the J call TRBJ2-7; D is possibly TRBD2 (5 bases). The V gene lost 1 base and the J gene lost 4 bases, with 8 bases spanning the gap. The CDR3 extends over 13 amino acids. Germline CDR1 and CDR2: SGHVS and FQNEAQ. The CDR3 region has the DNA TGTGCCAGCAGCTTAGGAGGGCGGTACGAGCAGTACTTC. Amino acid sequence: CASSLGGRYEQYF.

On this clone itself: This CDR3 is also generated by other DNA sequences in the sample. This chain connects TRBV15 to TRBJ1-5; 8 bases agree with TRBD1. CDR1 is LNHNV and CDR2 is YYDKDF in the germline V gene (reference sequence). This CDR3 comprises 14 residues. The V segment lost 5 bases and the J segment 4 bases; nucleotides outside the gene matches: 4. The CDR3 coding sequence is TGTGCCACCAGCCGGGGACAGGAGAATCAGCCCCAGCATTTT. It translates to CATSRGQENQPQHF.

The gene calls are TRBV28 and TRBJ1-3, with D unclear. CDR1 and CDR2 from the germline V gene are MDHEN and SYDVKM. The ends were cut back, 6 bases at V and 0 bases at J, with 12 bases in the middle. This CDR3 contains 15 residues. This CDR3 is CASSRSLISGNTIYF. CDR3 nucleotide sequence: TGTGCCAGCAGCCGGAGTCTGATCTCTGGAAACACCATATATTTT.

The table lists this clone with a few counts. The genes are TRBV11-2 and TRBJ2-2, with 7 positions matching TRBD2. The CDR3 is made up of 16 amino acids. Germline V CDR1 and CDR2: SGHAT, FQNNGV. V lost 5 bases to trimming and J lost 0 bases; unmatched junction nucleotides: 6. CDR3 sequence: CASSPGDYTNTGELFF. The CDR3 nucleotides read TGTGCCAGCAGCCCGGGGGACTACACGAACACCGGGGAGCTGTTTTTT. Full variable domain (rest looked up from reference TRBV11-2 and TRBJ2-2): EAGVAQSPRYKIIEKRQSVAFWCNPISGHATLYWYQQILGQGPKLLIQFQNNGVVDDSQLPKDRFSAERLKGVDSTLKIQPAKLEDSAVYLCASSPGDYTNTGELFFGEGSRLTVL.

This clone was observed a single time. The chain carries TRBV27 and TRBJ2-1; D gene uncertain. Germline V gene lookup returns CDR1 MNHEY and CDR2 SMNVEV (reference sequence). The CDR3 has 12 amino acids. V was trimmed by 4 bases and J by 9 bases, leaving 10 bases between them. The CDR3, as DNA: TGTGCCAGCAGTTCGTCCGTCCCTGAGCAGTTCTTC. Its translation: CASSSSVPEQFF.